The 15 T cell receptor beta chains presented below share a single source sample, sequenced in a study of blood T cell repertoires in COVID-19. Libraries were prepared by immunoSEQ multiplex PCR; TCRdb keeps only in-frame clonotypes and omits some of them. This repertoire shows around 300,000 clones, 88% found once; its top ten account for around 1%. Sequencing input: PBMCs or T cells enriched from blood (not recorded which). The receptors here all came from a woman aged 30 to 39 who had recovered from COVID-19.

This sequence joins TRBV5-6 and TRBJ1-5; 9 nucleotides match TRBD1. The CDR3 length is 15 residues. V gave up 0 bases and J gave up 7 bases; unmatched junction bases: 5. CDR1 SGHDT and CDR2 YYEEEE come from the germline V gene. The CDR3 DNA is TGTGCCAGCAGCTTGGGGGGACAGGGTATACAGCCCCAGCATTTT. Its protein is CASSLGGQGIQPQHF.

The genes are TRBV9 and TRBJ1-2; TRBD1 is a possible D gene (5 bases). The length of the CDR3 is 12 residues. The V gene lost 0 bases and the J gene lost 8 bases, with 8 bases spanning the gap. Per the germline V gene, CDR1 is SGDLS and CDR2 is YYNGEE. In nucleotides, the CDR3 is TGTGCCAGCAGCGTAGCGGGGGGAGGCTACACCTTC. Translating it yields CASSVAGGGYTF.

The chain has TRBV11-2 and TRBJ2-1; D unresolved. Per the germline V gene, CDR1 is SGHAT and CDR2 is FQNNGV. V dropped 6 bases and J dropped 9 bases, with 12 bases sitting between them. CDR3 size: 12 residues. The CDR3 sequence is CASRLTPTEQFF. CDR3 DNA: TGTGCCAGCAGACTTACCCCCACTGAGCAGTTCTTC.

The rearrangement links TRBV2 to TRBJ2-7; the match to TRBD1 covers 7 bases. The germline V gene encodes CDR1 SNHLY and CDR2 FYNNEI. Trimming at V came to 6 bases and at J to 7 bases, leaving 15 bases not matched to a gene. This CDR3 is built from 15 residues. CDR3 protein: CASRGPTGSPLEQYF. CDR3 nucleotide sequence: TGTGCCAGCAGGGGGCCGACAGGGTCCCCCCTTGAGCAGTACTTC.

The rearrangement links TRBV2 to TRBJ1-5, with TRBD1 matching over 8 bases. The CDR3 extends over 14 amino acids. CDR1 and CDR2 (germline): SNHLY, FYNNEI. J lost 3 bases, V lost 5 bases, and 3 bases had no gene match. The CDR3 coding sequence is TGTGCCAGCAGTCTGGACAGGGTCAATCAGCCCCAGCATTTT. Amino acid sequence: CASSLDRVNQPQHF.

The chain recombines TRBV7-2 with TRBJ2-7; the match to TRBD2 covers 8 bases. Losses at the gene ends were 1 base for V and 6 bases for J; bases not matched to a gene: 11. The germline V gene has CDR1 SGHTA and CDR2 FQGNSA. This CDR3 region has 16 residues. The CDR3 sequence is CASSLGLAGRGAEQYF. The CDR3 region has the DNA TGTGCCAGCAGCTTAGGCCTAGCGGGCCGGGGGGCCGAGCAGTACTTC.

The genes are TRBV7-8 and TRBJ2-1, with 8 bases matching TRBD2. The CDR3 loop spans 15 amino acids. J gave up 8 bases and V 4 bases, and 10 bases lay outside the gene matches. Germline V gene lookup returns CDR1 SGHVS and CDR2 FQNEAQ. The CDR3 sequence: CASSSFPRTSHEQFF. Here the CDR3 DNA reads TGTGCCAGCAGCTCGTTTCCACGGACTAGCCATGAGCAGTTCTTC.

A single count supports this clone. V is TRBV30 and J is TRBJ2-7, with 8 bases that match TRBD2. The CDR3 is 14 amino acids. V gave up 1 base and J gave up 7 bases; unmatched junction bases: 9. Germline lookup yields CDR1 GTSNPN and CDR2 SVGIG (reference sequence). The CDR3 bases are TGTGCCTGGAGTGGAGTAGCGGGGTTCGGAGAGCAGTACTTC. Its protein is CAWSGVAGFGEQYF.

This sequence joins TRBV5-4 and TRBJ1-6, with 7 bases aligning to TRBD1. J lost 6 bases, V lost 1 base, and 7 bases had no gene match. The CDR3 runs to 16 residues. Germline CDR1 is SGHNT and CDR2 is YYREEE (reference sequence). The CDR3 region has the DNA TGTGCCAGCAGCTTGAAAACGGACAGGCCTAATTCACCCCTCCACTTT. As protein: CASSLKTDRPNSPLHF.

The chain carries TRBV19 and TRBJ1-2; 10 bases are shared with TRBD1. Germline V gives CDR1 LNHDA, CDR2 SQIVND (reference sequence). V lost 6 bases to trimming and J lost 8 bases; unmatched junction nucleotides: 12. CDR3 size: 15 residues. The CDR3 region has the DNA TGTGCCAGTAGCAGCCGGGACAGGGGCCCCCGGGGCTACACCTTC. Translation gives CASSSRDRGPRGYTF. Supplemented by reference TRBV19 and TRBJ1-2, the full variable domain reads DGGITQSPKYLFRKEGQNVTLSCEQNLNHDAMYWYRQDPGQGLRLIYYSQIVNDFQKGDIAEGYSVSREKKESFPLTVTSAQKNPTAFYLCASSSRDRGPRGYTFGSGTRLTVV.

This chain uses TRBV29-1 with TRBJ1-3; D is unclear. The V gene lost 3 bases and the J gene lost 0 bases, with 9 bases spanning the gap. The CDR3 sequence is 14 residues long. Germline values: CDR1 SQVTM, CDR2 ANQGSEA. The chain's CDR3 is CSVEAPLSGNTIYF. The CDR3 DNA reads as TGCAGCGTTGAGGCCCCTCTCTCTGGAAACACCATATATTTT.

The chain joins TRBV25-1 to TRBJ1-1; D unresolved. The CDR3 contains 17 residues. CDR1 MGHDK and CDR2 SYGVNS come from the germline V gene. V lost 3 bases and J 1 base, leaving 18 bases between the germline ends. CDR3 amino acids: CASSDGNGPTPNTEAFF. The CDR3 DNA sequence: TGTGCCAGCAGTGATGGCAATGGGCCTACGCCGAACACTGAAGCTTTCTTT. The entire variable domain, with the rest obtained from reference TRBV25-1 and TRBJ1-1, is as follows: EADIYQTPRYLVIGTGKKITLECSQTMGHDKMYWYQQDPGMELHLIHYSYGVNSTEKGDLSSESTVSRIRTEHFPLTLESARPSHTSQYLCASSDGNGPTPNTEAFFGQGTRLTVV.

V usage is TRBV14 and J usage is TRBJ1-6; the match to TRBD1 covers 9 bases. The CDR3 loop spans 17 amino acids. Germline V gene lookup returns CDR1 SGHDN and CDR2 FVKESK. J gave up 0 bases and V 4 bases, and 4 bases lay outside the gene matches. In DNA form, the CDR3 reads TGTGCCAGCAGCCCCGGGACAGGGAGCTCCTATAATTCACCCCTCCACTTT. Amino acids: CASSPGTGSSYNSPLHF.

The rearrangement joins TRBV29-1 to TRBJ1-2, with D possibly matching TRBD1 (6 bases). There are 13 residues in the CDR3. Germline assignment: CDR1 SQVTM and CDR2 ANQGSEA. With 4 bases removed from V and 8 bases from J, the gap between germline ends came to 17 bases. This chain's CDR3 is CSVADRSKGGYTF. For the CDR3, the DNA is TGCAGCGTTGCCGACAGGTCGAAGGGAGGCTACACCTTC.

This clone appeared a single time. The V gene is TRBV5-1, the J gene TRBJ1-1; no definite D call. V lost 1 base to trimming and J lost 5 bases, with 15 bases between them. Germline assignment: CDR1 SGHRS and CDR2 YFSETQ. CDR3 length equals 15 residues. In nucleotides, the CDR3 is TGCGCCAGCAGCTTGCCTGCCAGCGGTTTGACTGAAGCTTTCTTT. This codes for CASSLPASGLTEAFF. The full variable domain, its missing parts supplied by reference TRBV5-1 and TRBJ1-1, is KAGVTQTPRYLIKTRGQQVTLSCSPISGHRSVSWYQQTPGQGLQFLFEYFSETQRNKGNFPGRFSGRQFSNSRSEMNVSTLELGDSALYLCASSLPASGLTEAFFGQGTRLTVV.